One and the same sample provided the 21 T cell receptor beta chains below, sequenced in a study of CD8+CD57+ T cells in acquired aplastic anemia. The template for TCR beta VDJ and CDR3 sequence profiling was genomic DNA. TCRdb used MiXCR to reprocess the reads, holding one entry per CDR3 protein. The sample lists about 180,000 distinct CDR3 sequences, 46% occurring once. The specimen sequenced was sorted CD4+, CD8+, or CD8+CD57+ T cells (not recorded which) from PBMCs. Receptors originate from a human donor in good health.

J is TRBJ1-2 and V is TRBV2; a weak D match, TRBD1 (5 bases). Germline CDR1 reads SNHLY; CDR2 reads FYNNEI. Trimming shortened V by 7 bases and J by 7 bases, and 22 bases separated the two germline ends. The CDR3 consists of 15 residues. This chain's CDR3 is CASTFQGVQSLGYTF. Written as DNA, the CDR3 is TGTGCCAGCACCTTTCAAGGGGTTCAATCTCTTGGCTACACCTTC.

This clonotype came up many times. The CDR3 loop reads CATSDSGTYNEKLFF. CDR3 DNA sequence: TGTGCCACCAGTGATTCAGGGACCTATAATGAAAAACTGTTTTTT. The genes are TRBV24-1 and TRBJ1-4; tentatively, D is TRBD1 (5 bases). CDR1 is KGHDR and CDR2 is SFDVKD in the germline V gene. Deletions cut 2 bases from V and 4 bases from J, with 10 bases between. CDR3 length equals 15 residues.

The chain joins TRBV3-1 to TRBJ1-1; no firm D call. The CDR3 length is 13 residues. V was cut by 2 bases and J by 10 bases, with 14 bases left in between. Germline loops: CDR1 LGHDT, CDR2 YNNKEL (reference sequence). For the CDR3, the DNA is TGTGCCAGCAGCCAAAACGTGGCCATGGCAGCTTTCTTT. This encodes CASSQNVAMAAFF.

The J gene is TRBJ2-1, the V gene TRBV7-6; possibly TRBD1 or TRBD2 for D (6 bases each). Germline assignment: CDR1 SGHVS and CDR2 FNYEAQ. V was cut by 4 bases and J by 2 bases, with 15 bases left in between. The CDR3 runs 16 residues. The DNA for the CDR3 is TGTGCCAGCAGCTCGAGCTTGCGGGACACCTACAATGAGCAGTTCTTC. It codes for CASSSSLRDTYNEQFF.

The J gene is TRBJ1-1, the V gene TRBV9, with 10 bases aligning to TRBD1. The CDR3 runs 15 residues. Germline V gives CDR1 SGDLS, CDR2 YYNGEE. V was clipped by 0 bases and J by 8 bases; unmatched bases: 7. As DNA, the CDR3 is TGTGCCAGCAGCGTAGACGACAGGGGGCTTTTGGAAGCTTTCTTT. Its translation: CASSVDDRGLLEAFF.

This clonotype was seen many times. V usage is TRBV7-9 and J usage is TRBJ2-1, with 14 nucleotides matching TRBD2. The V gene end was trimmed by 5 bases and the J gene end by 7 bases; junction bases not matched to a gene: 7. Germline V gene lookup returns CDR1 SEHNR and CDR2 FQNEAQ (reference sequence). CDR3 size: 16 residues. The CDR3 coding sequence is TGTGCCAGCAGCGCGTCGACTAGCGGGAGGGGGAATGAGCAGTTCTTC. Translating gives CASSASTSGRGNEQFF.

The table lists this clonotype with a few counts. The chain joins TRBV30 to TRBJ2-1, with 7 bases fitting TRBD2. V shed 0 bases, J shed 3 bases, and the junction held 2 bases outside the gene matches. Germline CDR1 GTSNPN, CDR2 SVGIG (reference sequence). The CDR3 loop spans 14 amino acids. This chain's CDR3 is CAWSVGGSYNEQFF. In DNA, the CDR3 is TGTGCCTGGAGTGTAGGCGGGAGCTACAATGAGCAGTTCTTC.

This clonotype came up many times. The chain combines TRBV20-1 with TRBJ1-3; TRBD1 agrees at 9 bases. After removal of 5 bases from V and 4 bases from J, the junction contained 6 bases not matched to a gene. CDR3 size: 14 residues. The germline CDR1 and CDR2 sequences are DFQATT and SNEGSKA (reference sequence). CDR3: CSAEKGQGGNTIYF. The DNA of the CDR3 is TGCAGTGCTGAAAAAGGACAGGGGGGAAACACCATATATTTT.

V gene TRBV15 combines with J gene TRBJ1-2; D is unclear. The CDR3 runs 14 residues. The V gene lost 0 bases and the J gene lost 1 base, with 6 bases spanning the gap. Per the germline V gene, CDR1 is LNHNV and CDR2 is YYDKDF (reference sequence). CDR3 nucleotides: TGTGCCACCAGCAGAGAATTTGGTAACTATGGCTACACCTTC. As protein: CATSREFGNYGYTF.

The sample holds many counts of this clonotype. CDR3 bases: TGTGCCGTCGGGACTAGCGGGAGAGGTGGCTCCTACGAGCAGTACTTC. Translating gives CAVGTSGRGGSYEQYF. The chain combines TRBV10-3 with TRBJ2-7; 14 bases align to TRBD2. This CDR3 has 16 residues. CDR1 is ENHRY and CDR2 is SYGVKD in the germline V gene. V shed 11 bases, J shed 0 bases, and the junction held 9 bases outside the gene matches.

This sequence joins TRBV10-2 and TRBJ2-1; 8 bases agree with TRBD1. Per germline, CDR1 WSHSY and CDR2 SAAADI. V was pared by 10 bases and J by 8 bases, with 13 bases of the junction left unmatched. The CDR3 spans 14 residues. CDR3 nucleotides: TGCGCCATCCGTCGGACAGGGACCTTAGATGAGCAGTTCTTC. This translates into CAIRRTGTLDEQFF.

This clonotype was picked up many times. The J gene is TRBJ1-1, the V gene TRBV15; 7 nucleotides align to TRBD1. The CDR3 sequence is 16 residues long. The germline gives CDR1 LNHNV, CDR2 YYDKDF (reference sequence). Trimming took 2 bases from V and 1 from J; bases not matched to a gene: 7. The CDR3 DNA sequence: TGTGCCACCAGCAGACGAACAGGGGTCTCGAACACTGAAGCTTTCTTT. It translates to CATSRRTGVSNTEAFF.

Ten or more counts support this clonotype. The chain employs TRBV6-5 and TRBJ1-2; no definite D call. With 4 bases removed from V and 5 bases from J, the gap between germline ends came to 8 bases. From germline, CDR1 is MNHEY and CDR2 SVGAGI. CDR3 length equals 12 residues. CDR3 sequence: CASSSDRYGYTF. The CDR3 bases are TGTGCCAGCAGTTCGGACCGGTATGGCTACACCTTC.

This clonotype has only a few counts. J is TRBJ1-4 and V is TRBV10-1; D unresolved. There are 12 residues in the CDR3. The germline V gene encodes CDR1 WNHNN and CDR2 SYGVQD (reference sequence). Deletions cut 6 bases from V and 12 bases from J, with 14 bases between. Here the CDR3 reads CASSAHHEELFF. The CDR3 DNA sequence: TGCGCCAGCAGCGCACATCATGAGGAACTGTTTTTT.

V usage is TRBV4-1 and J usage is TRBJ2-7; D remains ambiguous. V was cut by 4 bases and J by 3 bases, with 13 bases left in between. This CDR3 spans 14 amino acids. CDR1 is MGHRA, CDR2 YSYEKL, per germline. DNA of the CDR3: TGCGCCAGCAGCCTAAGGCCAGAAGACTACGAGCAGTACTTC. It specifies CASSLRPEDYEQYF.

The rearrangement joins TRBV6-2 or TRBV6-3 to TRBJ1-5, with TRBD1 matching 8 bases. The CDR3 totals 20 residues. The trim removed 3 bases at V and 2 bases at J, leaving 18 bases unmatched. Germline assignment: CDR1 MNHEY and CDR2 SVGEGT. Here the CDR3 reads CASSYGSGTGAIRGNQPQHF. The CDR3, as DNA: TGTGCCAGCAGTTATGGGTCCGGGACAGGCGCCATTAGAGGCAATCAGCCCCAGCATTTT.

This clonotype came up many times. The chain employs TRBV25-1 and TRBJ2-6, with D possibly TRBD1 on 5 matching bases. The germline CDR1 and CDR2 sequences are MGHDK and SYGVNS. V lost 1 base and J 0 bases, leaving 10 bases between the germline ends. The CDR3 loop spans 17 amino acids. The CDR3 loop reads CASSEFQGSSGANVLTF. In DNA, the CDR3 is TGTGCCAGCAGTGAATTCCAGGGCTCCTCTGGGGCCAACGTCCTGACTTTC.

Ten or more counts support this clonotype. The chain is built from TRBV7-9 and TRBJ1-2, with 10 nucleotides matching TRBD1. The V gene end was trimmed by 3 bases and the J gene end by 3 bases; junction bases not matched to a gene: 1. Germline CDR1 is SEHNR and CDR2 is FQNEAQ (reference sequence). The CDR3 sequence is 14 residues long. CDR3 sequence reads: CASSLTGGDYGYTF. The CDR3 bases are TGTGCCAGCAGCTTGACAGGGGGCGACTATGGCTACACCTTC.

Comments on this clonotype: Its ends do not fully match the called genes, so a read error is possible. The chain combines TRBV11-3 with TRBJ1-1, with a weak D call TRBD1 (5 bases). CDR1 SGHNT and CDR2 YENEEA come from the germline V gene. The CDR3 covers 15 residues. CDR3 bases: TGTGCCAGCAGCTTAGGAGGGACGCAGAACACTGGAGCTTTCTTT. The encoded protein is CASSLGGTQNTGAFF.

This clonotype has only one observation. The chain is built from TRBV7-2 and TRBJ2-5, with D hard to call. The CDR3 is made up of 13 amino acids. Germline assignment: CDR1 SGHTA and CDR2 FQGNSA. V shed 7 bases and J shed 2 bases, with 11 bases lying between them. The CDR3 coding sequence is TGTGCCAGCACCCACGGACGTCAAGAGACCCAGTACTTC. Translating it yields CASTHGRQETQYF.

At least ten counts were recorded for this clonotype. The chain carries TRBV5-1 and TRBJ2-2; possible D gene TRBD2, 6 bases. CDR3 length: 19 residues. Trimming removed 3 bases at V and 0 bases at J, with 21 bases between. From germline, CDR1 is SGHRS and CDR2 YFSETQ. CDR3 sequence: CASSWRRDSTRPNTGELFF. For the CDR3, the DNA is TGCGCCAGCAGCTGGCGGCGGGACTCCACCCGACCGAACACCGGGGAGCTGTTTTTT.